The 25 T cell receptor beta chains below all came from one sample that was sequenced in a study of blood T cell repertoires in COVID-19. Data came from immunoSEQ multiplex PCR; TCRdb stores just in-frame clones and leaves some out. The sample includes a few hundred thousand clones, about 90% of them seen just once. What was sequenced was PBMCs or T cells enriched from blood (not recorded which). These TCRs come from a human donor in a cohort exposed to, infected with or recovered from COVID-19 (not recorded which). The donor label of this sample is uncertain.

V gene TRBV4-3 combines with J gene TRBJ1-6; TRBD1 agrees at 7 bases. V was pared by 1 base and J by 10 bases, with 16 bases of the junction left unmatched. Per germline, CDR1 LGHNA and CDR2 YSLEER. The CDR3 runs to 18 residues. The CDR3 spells CASSQGSSWGRGNSPLHF. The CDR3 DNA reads TGCGCCAGCAGCCAAGGAAGTTCTTGGGGCAGGGGGAACTCACCCCTCCACTTT.

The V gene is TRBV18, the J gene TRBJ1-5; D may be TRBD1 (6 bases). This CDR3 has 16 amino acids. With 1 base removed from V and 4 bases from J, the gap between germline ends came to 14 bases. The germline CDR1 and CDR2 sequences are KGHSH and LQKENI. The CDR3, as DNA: TGTGCCAGCTCACCACACCCCCCGGGACATAATCAGCCCCAGCATTTT. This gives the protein CASSPHPPGHNQPQHF. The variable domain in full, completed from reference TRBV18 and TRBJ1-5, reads NAGVMQNPRHLVRRRGQEARLRCSPMKGHSHVYWYRQLPEEGLKFMVYLQKENIIDESGMPKERFSAEFPKEGPSILRIQQVVRGDSAAYFCASSPHPPGHNQPQHFGDGTRLSIL.

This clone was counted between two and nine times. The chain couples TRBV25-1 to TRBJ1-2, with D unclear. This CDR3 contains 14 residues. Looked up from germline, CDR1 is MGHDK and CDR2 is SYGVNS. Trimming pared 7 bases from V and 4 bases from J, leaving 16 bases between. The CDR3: CASTGLTDTYGYTF. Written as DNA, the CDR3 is TGTGCCAGCACCGGTTTAACAGATACCTATGGCTACACCTTC.

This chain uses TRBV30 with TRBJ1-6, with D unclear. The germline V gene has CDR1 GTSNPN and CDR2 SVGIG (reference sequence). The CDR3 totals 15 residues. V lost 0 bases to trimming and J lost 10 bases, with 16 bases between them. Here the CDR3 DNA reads TGTGCCTGGAGTGTACCTTCGCAGGTTAAGTCACCCCTCCACTTT. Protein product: CAWSVPSQVKSPLHF.

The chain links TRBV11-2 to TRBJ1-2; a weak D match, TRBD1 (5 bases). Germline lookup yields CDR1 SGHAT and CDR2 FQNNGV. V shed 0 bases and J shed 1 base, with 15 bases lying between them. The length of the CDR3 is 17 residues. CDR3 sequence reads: CASSLDSTGPLNYGYTF. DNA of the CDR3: TGTGCCAGCAGCTTAGATAGTACAGGACCCCTTAACTATGGCTACACCTTC.

CDR3 loop: CASSLQNRGGNYGYTF. The CDR3 DNA is TGTGCCAGCAGCTTACAAAACAGGGGCGGCAACTATGGCTACACCTTC. The chain recombines TRBV5-6 with TRBJ1-2; 7 positions agree with TRBD1. Germline-derived CDR1 and CDR2 are SGHDT and YYEEEE. V dropped 2 bases and J dropped 2; count of bases not matched to a gene: 9. The CDR3 runs 16 residues.

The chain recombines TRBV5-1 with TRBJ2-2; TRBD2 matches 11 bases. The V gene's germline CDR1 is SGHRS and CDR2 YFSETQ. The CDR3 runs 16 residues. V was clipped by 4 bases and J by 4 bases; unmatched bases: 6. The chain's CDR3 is CASSRTSGGTTGELFF. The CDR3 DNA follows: TGCGCCAGCAGCCGAACTAGCGGGGGTACCACCGGGGAGCTGTTTTTT.

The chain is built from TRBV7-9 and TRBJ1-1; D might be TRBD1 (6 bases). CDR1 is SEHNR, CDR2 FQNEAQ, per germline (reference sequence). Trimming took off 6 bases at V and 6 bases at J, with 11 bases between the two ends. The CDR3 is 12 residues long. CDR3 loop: CASRTGSAEAFF. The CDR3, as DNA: TGTGCCAGCAGAACAGGGAGCGCTGAAGCTTTCTTT.

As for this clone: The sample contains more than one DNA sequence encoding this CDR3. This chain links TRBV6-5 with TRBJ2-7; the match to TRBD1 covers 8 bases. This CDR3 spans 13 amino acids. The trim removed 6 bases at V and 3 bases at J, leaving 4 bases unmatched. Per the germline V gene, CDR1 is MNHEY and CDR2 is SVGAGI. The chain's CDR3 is CASSRDRGYEQYF. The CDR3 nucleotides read TGTGCCAGCAGCCGTGACAGGGGCTACGAGCAGTACTTC.

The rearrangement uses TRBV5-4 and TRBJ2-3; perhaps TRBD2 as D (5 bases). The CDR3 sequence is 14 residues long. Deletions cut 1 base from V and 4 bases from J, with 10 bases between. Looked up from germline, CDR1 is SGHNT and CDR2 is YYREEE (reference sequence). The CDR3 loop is CASSLTRSADTQYF. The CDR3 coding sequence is TGTGCCAGCAGCTTGACTAGAAGCGCAGATACGCAGTATTTT.

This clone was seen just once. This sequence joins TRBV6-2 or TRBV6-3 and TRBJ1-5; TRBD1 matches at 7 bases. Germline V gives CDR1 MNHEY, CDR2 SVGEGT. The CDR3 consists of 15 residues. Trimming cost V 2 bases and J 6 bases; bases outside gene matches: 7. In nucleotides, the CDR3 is TGTGCCAGCAGTTACGGGCAGGGGGTGGGTCAGCCCCAGCATTTT. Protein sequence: CASSYGQGVGQPQHF.

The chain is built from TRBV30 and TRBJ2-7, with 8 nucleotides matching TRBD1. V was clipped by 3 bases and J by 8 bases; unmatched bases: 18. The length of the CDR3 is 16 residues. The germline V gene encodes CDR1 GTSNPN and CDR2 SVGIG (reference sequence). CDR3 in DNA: TGTGCCTGGAGCCTAGACGCCGGGACAGGAGCTATGAAGCAGTACTTC. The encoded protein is CAWSLDAGTGAMKQYF.

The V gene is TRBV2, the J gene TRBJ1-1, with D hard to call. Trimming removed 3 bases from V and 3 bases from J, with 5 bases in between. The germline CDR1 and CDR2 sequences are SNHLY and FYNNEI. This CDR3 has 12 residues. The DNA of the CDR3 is TGTGCCAGCAGTGACAGGTACACTGAAGCTTTCTTT. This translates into CASSDRYTEAFF.

The CDR3 is CASSLQGNEQFF. The CDR3 DNA reads TGTGCCAGCAGTCTACAGGGTAATGAGCAGTTCTTC. The chain uses TRBV14 and TRBJ2-1; the D gene is possibly TRBD1 (6 bases). Between the trimmed V and J ends, which lost 6 bases and 7 bases, there was a span of 10 bases. This CDR3 is 12 amino acids long. CDR1 and CDR2 from the germline V gene are SGHDN and FVKESK.

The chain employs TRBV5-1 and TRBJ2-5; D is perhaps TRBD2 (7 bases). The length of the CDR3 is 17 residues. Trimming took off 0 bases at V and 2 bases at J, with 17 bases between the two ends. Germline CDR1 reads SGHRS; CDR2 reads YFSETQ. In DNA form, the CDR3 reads TGCGCCAGCAGCTTGGGCGTTAGGGGGGGAGAGCAAGAGACCCAGTACTTC. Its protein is CASSLGVRGGEQETQYF.

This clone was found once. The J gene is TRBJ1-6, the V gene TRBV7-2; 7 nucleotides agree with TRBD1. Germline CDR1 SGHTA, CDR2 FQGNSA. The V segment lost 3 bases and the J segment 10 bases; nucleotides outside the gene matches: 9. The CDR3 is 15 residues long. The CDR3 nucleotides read TGTGCCAGCAGCTTGAGGAGGGGGCCAGAATCACCCCTCCACTTT. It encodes CASSLRRGPESPLHF.

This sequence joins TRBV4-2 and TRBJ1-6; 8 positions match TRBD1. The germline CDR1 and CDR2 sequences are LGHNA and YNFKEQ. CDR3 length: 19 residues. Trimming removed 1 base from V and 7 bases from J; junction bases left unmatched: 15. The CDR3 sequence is CASSQGMDREAIWNSPLHF. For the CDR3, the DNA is TGTGCCAGCAGCCAAGGGATGGACAGGGAGGCGATCTGGAATTCACCCCTCCACTTT.

CDR3 amino acids: CAITAGTSGANNEQFF. The DNA of the CDR3 is TGTGCCATCACCGCCGGGACTAGCGGGGCTAACAATGAGCAGTTCTTC. The gene calls are TRBV10-3 and TRBJ2-1; 13 positions match TRBD2. The CDR3 has 16 amino acids. The germline CDR1 and CDR2 sequences are ENHRY and SYGVKD. The V and J ends lost 7 bases and 5 bases, in that order; junction bases with no gene match: 8.

The CDR3 nucleotides read TGTGCCAGCAGCTTGCCGAGTAGCGGGGGGGGGTTCCAAGAGACCCAGTACTTC. It translates to CASSLPSSGGGFQETQYF. The chain carries TRBV7-8 and TRBJ2-5; TRBD2 aligns across 11 bases. V was pared by 3 bases and J by 1 base, with 10 bases of the junction left unmatched. There are 18 residues in the CDR3. Germline CDR1 reads SGHVS; CDR2 reads FQNEAQ.

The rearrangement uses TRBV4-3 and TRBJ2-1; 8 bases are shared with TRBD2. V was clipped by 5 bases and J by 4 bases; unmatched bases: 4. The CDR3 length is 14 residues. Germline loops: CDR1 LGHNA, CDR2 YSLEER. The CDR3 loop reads CASSSGGLYNEQFF. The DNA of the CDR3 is TGCGCCAGCAGCAGCGGGGGCCTGTACAATGAGCAGTTCTTC.

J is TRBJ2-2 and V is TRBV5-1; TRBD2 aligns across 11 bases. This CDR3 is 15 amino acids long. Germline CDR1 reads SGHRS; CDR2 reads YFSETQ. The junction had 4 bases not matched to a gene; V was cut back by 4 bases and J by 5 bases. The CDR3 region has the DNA TGCGCCAGCAGCGCCGGACTAGCGGGTACCGGGGAGCTGTTTTTT. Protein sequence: CASSAGLAGTGELFF.

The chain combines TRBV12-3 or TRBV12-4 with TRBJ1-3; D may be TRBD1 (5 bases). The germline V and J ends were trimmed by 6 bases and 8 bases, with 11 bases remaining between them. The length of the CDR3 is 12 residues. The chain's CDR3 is CASRGWGDTIYF. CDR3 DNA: TGTGCCAGCAGGGGTTGGGGCGACACCATATATTTT.

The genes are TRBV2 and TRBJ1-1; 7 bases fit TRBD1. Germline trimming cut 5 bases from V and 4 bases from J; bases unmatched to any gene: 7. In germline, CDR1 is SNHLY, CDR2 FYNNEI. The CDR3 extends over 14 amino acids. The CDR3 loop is CASSRQGGGTEAFF. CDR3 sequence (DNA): TGTGCCAGCAGTCGACAGGGAGGAGGCACTGAAGCTTTCTTT.

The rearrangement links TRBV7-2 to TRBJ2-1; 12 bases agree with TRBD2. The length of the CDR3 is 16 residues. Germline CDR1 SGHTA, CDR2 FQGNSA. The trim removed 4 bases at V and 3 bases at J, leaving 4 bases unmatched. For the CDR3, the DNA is TGTGCCAGCAGCTATAGACTAGCGGGGGTCTACAATGAGCAGTTCTTC. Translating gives CASSYRLAGVYNEQFF.

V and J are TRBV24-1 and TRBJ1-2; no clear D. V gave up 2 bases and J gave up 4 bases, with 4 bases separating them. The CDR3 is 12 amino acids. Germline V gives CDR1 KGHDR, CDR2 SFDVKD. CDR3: CATSDSVYGYTF. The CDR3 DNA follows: TGTGCCACCAGTGATTCGGTCTATGGCTACACCTTC.